These 14 T cell receptor beta chains share one sample of origin, sequenced in a study of blood T cells in healthy people across ages. Primers used in a second PCR of about 7 to 12 cycles were a sample-barcoded 5' primer and a J-beta primer mix. TCRdb re-derived calls from the 5' RACE reads in MiXCR, one entry per CDR3 protein. The sample holds about 1.5 million distinct CDR3 sequences; less than 45% are singletons and the top ten take 4%. Sequenced material: blood. These receptors were collected from a woman between 18 and 29 years old in good health.

This clonotype was seen a few times. DNA of the CDR3: TGTGCCAGCAGTCATTTCGAGCGGGAGGGGTCAGATACGCAGTATTTT. Amino acid sequence: CASSHFEREGSDTQYF. The V call is TRBV7-2, the J call TRBJ2-3; 10 bases line up with TRBD2. V was clipped by 6 bases and J by 4 bases; unmatched bases: 10. This CDR3 has 16 amino acids. Germline V gene lookup returns CDR1 SGHTA and CDR2 FQGNSA.

This rearrangement joins TRBV2 to TRBJ1-1, with D unresolved. CDR1 and CDR2 from the germline V gene are SNHLY and FYNNEI. The CDR3 has 12 amino acids. Trimming took 3 bases from V and 4 from J, leaving 6 bases between them. CDR3 residues: CASSERLTEAFF. CDR3 bases: TGTGCCAGCAGTGAGAGACTCACTGAAGCTTTCTTT.

This chain joins TRBV29-1 and TRBJ2-1, with D possibly TRBD2 on 7 matching bases. Germline V CDR1 and CDR2: SQVTM, ANQGSEA. The CDR3 covers 12 residues. The V end lost 4 bases, the J end lost 7 bases, and 11 bases lay between the germline ends. The CDR3 nucleotides read TGCAGCGTTGGGGGGGGCTGGAATGAGCAGTTCTTC. Protein product: CSVGGGWNEQFF.

The V gene is TRBV11-2, the J gene TRBJ2-7; D ambiguous. V lost 3 bases to trimming and J lost 3 bases, with 12 bases between them. CDR1 is SGHAT and CDR2 is FQNNGV in the germline V gene. This CDR3 spans 14 amino acids. The CDR3 here is CASSLPRHFYEQYF. DNA for the CDR3: TGTGCCAGCAGCTTGCCGAGACATTTCTACGAGCAGTACTTC. The whole variable domain, remainder taken from reference TRBV11-2 and TRBJ2-7, is EAGVAQSPRYKIIEKRQSVAFWCNPISGHATLYWYQQILGQGPKLLIQFQNNGVVDDSQLPKDRFSAERLKGVDSTLKIQPAKLEDSAVYLCASSLPRHFYEQYFGPGTRLTVT.

This clonotype was picked up a small number of times. CDR3 residues: CASSIFAGTYEQYF. The CDR3 DNA is TGTGCCAGTAGTATCTTTGCAGGAACCTACGAGCAGTACTTC. The chain combines TRBV19 with TRBJ2-7; D unresolved. This CDR3 contains 14 residues. Germline V lookup: CDR1 LNHDA, CDR2 SQIVND (reference sequence). With 3 bases removed from V and 2 bases from J, the gap between germline ends came to 11 bases.

The chain combines TRBV2 with TRBJ2-7; 12 bases are a match to TRBD1. Germline V gene data show CDR1 as SNHLY and CDR2 as FYNNEI. J was trimmed by 3 bases and V by 0 bases; bases with no gene match: 6. The CDR3 spans 17 residues. CDR3 in DNA: TGTGCCAGCAGTGAAGCGCAGGGACAGGGGGCACTCTACGAGCAGTACTTC. This sequence encodes CASSEAQGQGALYEQYF.

Here the CDR3 DNA reads TGTGCCATCAGTGAGTCGCGCCTGGGGGAAGGCTATGGCTACACCTTC. Translating gives CAISESRLGEGYGYTF. The chain carries TRBV10-3 and TRBJ1-2; possibly TRBD1 for D (5 bases). The length of the CDR3 is 16 residues. Looked up from germline, CDR1 is ENHRY and CDR2 is SYGVKD. V was cut by 0 bases and J by 4 bases, with 15 bases left in between.

The CDR3 region has the DNA TGTGCCAGCAGCAAACCCTCCCAGGAGGACACCGGGGAGCTGTTTTTT. It encodes CASSKPSQEDTGELFF. The chain is built from TRBV21-1 and TRBJ2-2; TRBD2 is the table's D call and was not checked against the DNA. TRBV21-1 is a documented pseudogene. This CDR3 has 16 residues.

V usage is TRBV20-1 and J usage is TRBJ2-2; perhaps TRBD1 as D (6 bases). V dropped 1 base and J dropped 3 bases, with 9 bases sitting between them. From germline, CDR1 is DFQATT and CDR2 SNEGSKA (reference sequence). There are 14 residues in the CDR3. CDR3 sequence: CSARGGGDTGELFF. DNA for the CDR3: TGCAGTGCTAGAGGAGGGGGTGACACCGGGGAGCTGTTTTTT.

This clonotype was detected a few times. The chain couples TRBV7-9 to TRBJ1-2; 11 bases agree with TRBD1. Germline CDR1 and CDR2: SEHNR and FQNEAQ (reference sequence). The length of the CDR3 is 15 residues. The ends lost 5 bases at V and 5 bases at J; junction bases unmatched: 7. The CDR3 loop reads CASSLGQGAGYGYTF. DNA for the CDR3: TGTGCCAGCAGCCTCGGACAGGGGGCCGGGTATGGCTACACCTTC.

Many counts were recorded for this clonotype. The rearrangement links TRBV7-9 to TRBJ2-3; no firm D call. Trimming shortened V by 1 base and J by 8 bases, and 10 bases separated the two germline ends. Per the germline V gene, CDR1 is SEHNR and CDR2 is FQNEAQ (reference sequence). The length of the CDR3 is 13 residues. The DNA for the CDR3 is TGTGCCAGCAGCTTAGAAGTGAGGCGTACGCAGTATTTT. It is translated as CASSLEVRRTQYF.

The rearrangement uses TRBV7-2 and TRBJ2-7; D call uncertain. The CDR3 is made up of 15 amino acids. V was cut by 7 bases and J by 2 bases, with 18 bases left in between. The germline V gene has CDR1 SGHTA and CDR2 FQGNSA. The CDR3 coding sequence is TGTGCCAGCAACTTCTCGATGGCCAGACCCTACGAGCAGTACTTC. Residues: CASNFSMARPYEQYF.

The chain couples TRBV16 to TRBJ2-7; D possibly matches TRBD1 or TRBD2 (5 bases each). The CDR3 contains 14 residues. Germline assignment: CDR1 KGHSY and CDR2 FQNENV. The V and J ends lost 3 bases and 5 bases respectively, with 14 bases between them. CDR3 DNA: TGTGCCAGCAGCCATGTAGGCTTGGGGGACGAGCAGTACTTC. This sequence encodes CASSHVGLGDEQYF.

The chain carries TRBV20-1 and TRBJ2-1; the D is unclear. The CDR3 consists of 14 residues. V was pared by 1 base and J by 0 bases, with 7 bases between. Germline lookup yields CDR1 DFQATT and CDR2 SNEGSKA (reference sequence). DNA of the CDR3: TGCAGTGCTAGAGTTCCGTTCTCCTACAATGAGCAGTTCTTC. Translating gives CSARVPFSYNEQFF.